This TCR beta chain was sequenced in a study of high-grade serous ovarian cancer treatment subgroups. Only in-frame clones appear in the TCRdb table, and some are missing; sequencing was by immunoSEQ multiplex PCR. The table shows some 15,000 clones, with 86% occurring only once. The CDR3 loop spans 14 amino acids. The germline CDR1 and CDR2 sequences are SGHDT and YYEEEE. The ends were cut back, 0 bases at V and 5 bases at J, with 10 bases in the middle. Tumor samples were taken before definitive surgery or chemotherapy. This clone came up once. V gene TRBV5-6 combines with J gene TRBJ2-3; D is uncertain. This receptor was identified in a human donor with high-grade serous ovarian cancer. Material: tumor tissue. DNA for the CDR3: TGTGCCAGCAGCTTGGCCGGTCGAGAAGATACGCAGTATTTT. It is translated as CASSLAGREDTQYF.